The clone carrying this TCR beta chain was observed at least ten times. Its antigen is unknown. The sample belongs to a study of T-cell reconstitution after alpha-beta-depleted transplantation in children. The TCRbeta library was prepared with unique molecular identifiers. MiXCR, applied by TCRdb to the PCR reads, yields one record per CDR3 protein. Among 700,000 to 950,000 distinct CDR3 sequences, roughly 15% were seen once, and the ten largest hold 5%. The CDR3 has 11 amino acids. Trimming stripped 6 bases from V and 3 bases from J, with 6 bases between. Study outcomes and limitations: Elevated TCRbeta diversity at day 60 was traced, in some patients, to surviving recipient T cells and thymic progenitors. Several hundred graft clones that had expanded were reportedly the source of alpha-beta T cells about two months after transplant. Once a year had passed after transplant, T-cell counts and diversity came mostly from newly produced T cells.

The V call is TRBV12-3 or TRBV12-4, the J call TRBJ2-7, with D uncertain. This TCR was sampled from a male patient aged 10 to 17 who had a stem cell transplant for acute lymphoblastic leukemia, so the T cells may come from the graft donor. The sequences come from PBMCs, mostly from graft donor cells, collected 360 days after TCRalphabeta/CD19-depleted stem cell transplant. The chain's CDR3 is CASSSVYEQYF. CDR3 DNA sequence: TGTGCCAGCAGCAGTGTCTACGAGCAGTACTTC.